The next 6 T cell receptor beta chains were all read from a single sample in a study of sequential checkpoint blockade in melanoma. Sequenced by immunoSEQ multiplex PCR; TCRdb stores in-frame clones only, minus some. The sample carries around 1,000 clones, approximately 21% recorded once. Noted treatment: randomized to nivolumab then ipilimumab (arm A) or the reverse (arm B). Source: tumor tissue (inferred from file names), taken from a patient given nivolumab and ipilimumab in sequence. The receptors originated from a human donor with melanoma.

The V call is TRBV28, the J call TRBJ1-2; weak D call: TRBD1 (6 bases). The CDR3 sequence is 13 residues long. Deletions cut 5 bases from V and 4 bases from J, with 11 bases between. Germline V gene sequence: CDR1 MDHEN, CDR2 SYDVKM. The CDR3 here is CASSRRGGYGYTF. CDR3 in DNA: TGTGCCAGCAGTCGACGAGGGGGCTATGGCTACACCTTC.

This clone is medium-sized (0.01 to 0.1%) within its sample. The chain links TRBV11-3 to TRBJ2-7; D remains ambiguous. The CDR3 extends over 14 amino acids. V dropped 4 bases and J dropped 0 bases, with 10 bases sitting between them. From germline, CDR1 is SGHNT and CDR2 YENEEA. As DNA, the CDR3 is TGTGCCAGCAGCTCTACACCAAGCTCCTACGAGCAGTACTTC. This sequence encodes CASSSTPSSYEQYF.

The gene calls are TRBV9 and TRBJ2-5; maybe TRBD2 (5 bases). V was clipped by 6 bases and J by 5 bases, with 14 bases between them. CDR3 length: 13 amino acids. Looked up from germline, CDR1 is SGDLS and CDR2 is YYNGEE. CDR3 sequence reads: CASNREGGETQYF. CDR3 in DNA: TGTGCCAGCAACAGAGAGGGTGGGGAGACCCAGTACTTC.

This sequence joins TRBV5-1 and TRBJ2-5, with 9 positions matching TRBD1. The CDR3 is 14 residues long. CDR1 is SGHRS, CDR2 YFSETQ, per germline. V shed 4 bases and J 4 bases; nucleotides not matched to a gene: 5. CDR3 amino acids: CASSITGGRETQYF. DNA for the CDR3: TGCGCCAGCAGCATTACAGGGGGCCGAGAGACCCAGTACTTC.

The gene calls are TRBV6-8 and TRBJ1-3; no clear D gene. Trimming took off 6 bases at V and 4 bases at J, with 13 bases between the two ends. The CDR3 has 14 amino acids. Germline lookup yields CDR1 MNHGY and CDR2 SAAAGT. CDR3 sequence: CASRDHIQGNTIYF. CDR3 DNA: TGTGCCAGCAGGGACCATATACAGGGAAACACCATATATTTT.

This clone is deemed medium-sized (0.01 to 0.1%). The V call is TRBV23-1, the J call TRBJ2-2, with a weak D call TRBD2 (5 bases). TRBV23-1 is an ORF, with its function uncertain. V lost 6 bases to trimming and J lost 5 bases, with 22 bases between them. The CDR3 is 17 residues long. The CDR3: CASSQDRRGSGTGELFF. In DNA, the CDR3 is TGCGCCAGCAGCCAAGATAGAAGAGGGAGTGGTACCGGGGAGCTGTTTTTT.